This is a list of T cell receptor beta chains from one sample in a study of human thymus T cells. Sequencing used immunoSEQ multiplex PCR; TCRdb keeps in-frame clones, though not all of them. The top ten hold 0.031% of the sample, which has 75,000 to 90,000 clones, around 96% seen once. Sequenced input: thymus tissue. The receptor source for this set is a boy under three years old with a congenital heart defect but otherwise immunologically healthy. The CDR3 runs from the conserved cysteine through the conserved F or W. Each record gives: CDR3 length, D gene, V gene, CDR3 protein. The D gene is left open where the match is weak.

16 TRBD2 TRBV2 CASSEVWTSGIDTQYF
15 TRBD2 TRBV7-6 CASSSRGEIGETQYF
15 . TRBV7-2 CASSFAPEGPDTQYF
16 . TRBV6-5 CASSSTSPTLNTEAFF
13 . TRBV28 CASSLPQSTEAFF
18 TRBD2 TRBV7-2 CASSLTLGREGRTGELFF
15 . TRBV6-6 CASSYWALGDQPQHF
17 TRBD1 TRBV18 CASSLDRGGSGANVLTF
12 . TRBV10-3 CAIRPGGQEQYF
21 TRBD2 TRBV4-2 CASSQGAALAGGLWRTDTQYF
15 TRBD2 TRBV7-2 CASSSTSVDQETQYF
12 TRBD2 TRBV10-3 CAIRGGTYEQYF
13 . TRBV5-8 CASRGRAAYEQYF
18 . TRBV12-5 CASGLVPIPSGKPYEQYF
19 TRBD2 TRBV19 CASSIWLAGYQSSYNEQFF
17 TRBD2 TRBV11-2 CASSTRPGTSGFYEQFF
13 . TRBV4-1 CASSQDNRQPQHF
14 . TRBV28 CASSLSVKNYGYTF
13 . TRBV18 CASSPGRCTEAFF
15 TRBD1 TRBV12-5 CASASGQGVYNEQFF
17 TRBD1 TRBV6-1 CASSAGTGELRREKLFF
18 . TRBV5-1 CASTTCPTNASTYNEQFF
15 TRBD2 TRBV27 CASKRTSTNTGELFF
14 . TRBV11-3 CASSLGVGGSPLHF
15 . TRBV7-3 CASIRRIFGNQPQHF
16 . TRBV4-1 CASSQDRAGDGTEAFF
13 . TRBV12-5 CASGRRAIYGYTF
13 . TRBV19 CASRTTQGEKLFF
18 . TRBV7-8 CASSLEQGVAYSNQPQHF
14 . TRBV2 CASSEHIRTCGYTF
13 . TRBV28 CACQMFRGEGYTF
15 . TRBV15 CATSRLRGGENEQYF
11 . TRBV30 CAWTGSYGYTF
12 . TRBV6-6 CASGDYNSPLHF
13 . TRBV25-1 CASTPGSQETQYF
18 . TRBV10-1 CASSDTRAPPESYNEQFF
12 . TRBV28 CATSDQFTEAFF
16 TRBD2 TRBV5-6 CASSLGGWPRGNIQYF
13 . TRBV4-1 CASSLESSYEQYF
16 . TRBV7-2 CASSLGDGRDNSPLHF
16 TRBD2 TRBV7-9 CASSWGSGAKGDTQYF
19 TRBD1 TRBV7-9 CASSLAFRGQGVGNTEAFF
17 . TRBV5-6 CASTPLVARRAYNEQFF
18 TRBD2 TRBV7-9 CASSLAGLAVSSYNEQFF
18 TRBD2 TRBV28 CASSFAPGTSGSTDTQYF